These T cell receptor beta chains were read from a single sample in a study of shared clonotypes between healthy human individuals. Sequencing was performed with immunoSEQ multiplex PCR; in TCRdb, only in-frame clones are kept and a portion is missing. The sample holds about 2.4 million clones, more than 80% seen once. Sequenced material: naive CD4+ T cells sorted from blood. The receptors were sampled from a man aged 18 to 30 in good health. The CDR3 runs from the conserved cysteine through the conserved F or W. D genes are given only for firm matches.

CDR3aa | d_gene | v_gene
CASSARPSYEQYF | NA | TRBV2
CAWSLGGNTGELFF | NA | TRBV30
CASSYHKEEGEQYF | NA | TRBV7-9
CASSEENTGELFF | NA | TRBV2
CASYSQGKSGNTIYF | NA | TRBV6-5
CASSLGQLAGGIHEQYF | TRBD2 | TRBV9
CASSNKGGVTYEQYF | NA | TRBV7-2
CASSGTGISPLHF | TRBD1 | TRBV6-1
CASSLAGEGYTF | NA | TRBV28
CASSESGGRGAWTEAFF | NA | TRBV25-1
CASSLFDFVTEAFF | NA | TRBV5-4
CASISDRFNEQFF | TRBD1 | TRBV6-5
CASNRATPNYGYTF | NA | TRBV6-1
CASSRRGLYGYTF | NA | TRBV11-1
CASCTSGVGTDTQYF | TRBD2 | TRBV6-1
CAWSQGNEKLFF | NA | TRBV30
CASDKGRDGYEQYF | NA | TRBV6-6
CASRVTSGGIGAKNIQYF | TRBD2 | TRBV14